This T cell receptor beta chain stems from a study of identical twins. Germline assignment: CDR1 SNHLY and CDR2 FYNNEI. With 6 bases clipped from V and 1 base from J, the junction kept 4 bases outside the gene matches. This CDR3 contains 14 residues. This clonotype was detected only a few times. The donors were all healthy and Caucasian. TCRdb re-derived calls from the 5' RACE reads in MiXCR, one entry per CDR3 protein. Of over 500,000 distinct CDR3 sequences detected, roughly 21% appear once; the ten largest clones hold 0.91%. These data are also associated with another study on T cells expressing NK-cell markers. That report adds: Dominant NKG2C+ clonotypes accounted for roughly 1.0-7.0% of CD8+ T cells in about six donors. A few of the donors also had these clonotypes leading their CD3+CD56-NKG2C+ fraction.

This rearrangement joins TRBV2 to TRBJ1-2; 8 nucleotides agree with TRBD1. The sequence was collected from a woman under 30 in good health. Sequencing was done on a sample of CD4+ T cells sorted from blood. CDR3 in amino acids: CASSGQGGNYGYTF. The CDR3, as DNA: TGTGCCAGCAGCGGACAGGGCGGTAACTATGGCTACACCTTC.